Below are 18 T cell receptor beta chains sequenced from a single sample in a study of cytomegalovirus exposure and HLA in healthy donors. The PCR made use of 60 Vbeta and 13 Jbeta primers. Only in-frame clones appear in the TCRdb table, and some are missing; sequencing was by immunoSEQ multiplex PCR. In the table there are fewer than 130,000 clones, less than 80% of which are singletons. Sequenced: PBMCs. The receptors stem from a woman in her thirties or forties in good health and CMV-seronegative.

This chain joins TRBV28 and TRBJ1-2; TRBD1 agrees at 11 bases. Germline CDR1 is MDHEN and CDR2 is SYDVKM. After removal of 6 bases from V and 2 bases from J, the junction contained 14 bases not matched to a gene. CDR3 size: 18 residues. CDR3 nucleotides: TGTGCCAGCAGGGAGTCAGGACAGGGGGCCGCGATAAACTATGGCTACACCTTC. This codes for CASRESGQGAAINYGYTF.

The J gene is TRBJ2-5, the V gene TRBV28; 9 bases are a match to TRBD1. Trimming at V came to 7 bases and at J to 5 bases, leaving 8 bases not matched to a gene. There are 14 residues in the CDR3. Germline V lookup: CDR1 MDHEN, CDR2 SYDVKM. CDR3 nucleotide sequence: TGTGCCAGCAACTACAGGGGGCAGGGGGAGACCCAGTACTTC. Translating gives CASNYRGQGETQYF.

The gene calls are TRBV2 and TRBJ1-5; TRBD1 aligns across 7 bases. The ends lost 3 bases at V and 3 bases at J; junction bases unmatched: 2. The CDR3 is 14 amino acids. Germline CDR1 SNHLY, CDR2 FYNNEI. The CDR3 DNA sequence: TGTGCCAGCAGTGAGACAGGGCACAATCAGCCCCAGCATTTT. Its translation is CASSETGHNQPQHF.

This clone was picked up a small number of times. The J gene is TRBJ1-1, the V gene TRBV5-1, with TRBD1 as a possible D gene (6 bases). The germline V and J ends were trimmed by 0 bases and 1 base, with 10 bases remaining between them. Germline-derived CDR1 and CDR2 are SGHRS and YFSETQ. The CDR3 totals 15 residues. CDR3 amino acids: CASSLEVGGNTEAFF. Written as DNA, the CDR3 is TGCGCCAGCAGCTTGGAGGTAGGGGGGAACACTGAAGCTTTCTTT.

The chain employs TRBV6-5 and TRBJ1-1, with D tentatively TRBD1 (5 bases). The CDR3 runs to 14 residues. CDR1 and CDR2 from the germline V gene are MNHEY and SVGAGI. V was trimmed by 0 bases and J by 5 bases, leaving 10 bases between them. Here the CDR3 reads CASSYSAGKTEAFF. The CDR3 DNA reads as TGTGCCAGCAGTTACTCGGCAGGGAAGACTGAAGCTTTCTTT.

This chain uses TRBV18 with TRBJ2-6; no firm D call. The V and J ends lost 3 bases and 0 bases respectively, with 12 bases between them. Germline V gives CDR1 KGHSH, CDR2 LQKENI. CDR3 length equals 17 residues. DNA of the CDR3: TGTGCCAGCTCACCGGGCAGATTCCCCTCTGGGGCCAACGTCCTGACTTTC. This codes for CASSPGRFPSGANVLTF.

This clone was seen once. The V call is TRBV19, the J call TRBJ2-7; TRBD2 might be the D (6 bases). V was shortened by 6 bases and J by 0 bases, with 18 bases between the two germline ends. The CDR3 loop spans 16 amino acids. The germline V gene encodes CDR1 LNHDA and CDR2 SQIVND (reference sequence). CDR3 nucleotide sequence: TGTGCCAGTAGCCTGTTAGGAGGGGCCAGCTCCTACGAGCAGTACTTC. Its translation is CASSLLGGASSYEQYF. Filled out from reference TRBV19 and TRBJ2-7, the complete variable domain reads DGGITQSPKYLFRKEGQNVTLSCEQNLNHDAMYWYRQDPGQGLRLIYYSQIVNDFQKGDIAEGYSVSREKKESFPLTVTSAQKNPTAFYLCASSLLGGASSYEQYFGPGTRLTVT.

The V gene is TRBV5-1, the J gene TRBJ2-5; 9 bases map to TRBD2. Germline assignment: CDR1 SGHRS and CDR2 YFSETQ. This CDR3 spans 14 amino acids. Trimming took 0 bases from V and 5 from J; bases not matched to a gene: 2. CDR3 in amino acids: CASSLGLAGETQYF. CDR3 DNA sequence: TGCGCCAGCAGCTTGGGGCTAGCGGGGGAGACCCAGTACTTC.

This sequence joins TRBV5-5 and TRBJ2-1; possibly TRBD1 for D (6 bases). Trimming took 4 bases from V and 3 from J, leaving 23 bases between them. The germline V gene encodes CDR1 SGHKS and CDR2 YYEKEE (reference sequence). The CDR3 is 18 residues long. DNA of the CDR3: TGTGCCAGCAGCAGAAGAACAGGGACGGGTCTACTCTACAATGAGCAGTTCTTC. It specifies CASSRRTGTGLLYNEQFF.

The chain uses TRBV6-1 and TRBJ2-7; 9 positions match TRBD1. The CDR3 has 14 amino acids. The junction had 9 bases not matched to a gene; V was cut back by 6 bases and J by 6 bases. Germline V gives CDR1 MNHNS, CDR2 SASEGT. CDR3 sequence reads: CASRLDRGSFEQYF. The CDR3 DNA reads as TGTGCCAGCAGGTTAGACAGGGGGAGCTTCGAGCAGTACTTC.

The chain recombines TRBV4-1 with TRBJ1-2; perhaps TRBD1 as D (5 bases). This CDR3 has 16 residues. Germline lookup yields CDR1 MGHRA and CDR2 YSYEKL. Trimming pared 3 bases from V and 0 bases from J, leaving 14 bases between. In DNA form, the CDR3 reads TGCGCCAGCAGCCATATCTGGGGCTCAACTAACTATGGCTACACCTTC. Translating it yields CASSHIWGSTNYGYTF.

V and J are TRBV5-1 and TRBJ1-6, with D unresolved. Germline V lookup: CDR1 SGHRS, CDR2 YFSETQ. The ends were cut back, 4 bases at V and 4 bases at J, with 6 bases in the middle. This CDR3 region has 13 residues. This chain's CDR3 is CASSQIYNSPLHF. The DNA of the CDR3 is TGCGCCAGCAGCCAAATTTATAATTCACCCCTCCACTTT.

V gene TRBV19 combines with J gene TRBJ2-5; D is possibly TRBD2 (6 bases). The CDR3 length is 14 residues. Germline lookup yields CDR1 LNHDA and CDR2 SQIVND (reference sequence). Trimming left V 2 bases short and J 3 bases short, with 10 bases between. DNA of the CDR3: TGTGCCAGTAGTATAAGTTGGGAGGAAGAGACCCAGTACTTC. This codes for CASSISWEEETQYF.

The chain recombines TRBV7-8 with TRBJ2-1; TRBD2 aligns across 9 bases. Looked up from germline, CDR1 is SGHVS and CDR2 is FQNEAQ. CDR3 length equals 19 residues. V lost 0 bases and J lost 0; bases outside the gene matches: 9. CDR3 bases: TGTGCCAGCAGCTTAGCTTTAGCGGGGGCCACCCACTCCTACAATGAGCAGTTCTTC. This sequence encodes CASSLALAGATHSYNEQFF. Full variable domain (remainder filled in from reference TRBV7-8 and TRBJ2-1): GAGVSQSPRYKVAKRGQDVALRCDPISGHVSLFWYQQALGQGPEFLTYFQNEAQLDKSGLPSDRFFAERPEGSVSTLKIQRTQQEDSAVYLCASSLALAGATHSYNEQFFGPGTRLTVL.

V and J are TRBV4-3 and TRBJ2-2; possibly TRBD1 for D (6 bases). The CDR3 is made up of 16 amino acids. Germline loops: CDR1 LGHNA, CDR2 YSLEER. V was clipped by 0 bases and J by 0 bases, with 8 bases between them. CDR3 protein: CASSQEGGTNTGELFF. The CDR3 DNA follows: TGCGCCAGCAGCCAAGAAGGGGGTACGAACACCGGGGAGCTGTTTTTT.

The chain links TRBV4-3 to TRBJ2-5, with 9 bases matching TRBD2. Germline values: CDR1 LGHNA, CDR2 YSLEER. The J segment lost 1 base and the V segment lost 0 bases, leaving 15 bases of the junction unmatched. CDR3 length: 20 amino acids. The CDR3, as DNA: TGCGCCAGCAGCCAAGATAGGCCCGCGGGAGGGGCGCCCGTCCAAGAGACCCAGTACTTC. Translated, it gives CASSQDRPAGGAPVQETQYF.

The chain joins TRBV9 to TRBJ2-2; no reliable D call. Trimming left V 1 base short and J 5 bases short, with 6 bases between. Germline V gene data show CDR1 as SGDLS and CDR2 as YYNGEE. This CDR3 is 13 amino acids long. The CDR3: CASSVPNTGELFF. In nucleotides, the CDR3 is TGTGCCAGCAGCGTACCCAATACCGGGGAGCTGTTTTTT.

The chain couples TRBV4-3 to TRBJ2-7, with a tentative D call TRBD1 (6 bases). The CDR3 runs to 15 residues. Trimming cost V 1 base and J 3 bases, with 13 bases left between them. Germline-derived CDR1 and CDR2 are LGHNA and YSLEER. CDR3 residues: CASSQAVTGDYEQYF. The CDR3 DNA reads TGCGCCAGCAGCCAAGCTGTGACAGGCGACTACGAGCAGTACTTC.